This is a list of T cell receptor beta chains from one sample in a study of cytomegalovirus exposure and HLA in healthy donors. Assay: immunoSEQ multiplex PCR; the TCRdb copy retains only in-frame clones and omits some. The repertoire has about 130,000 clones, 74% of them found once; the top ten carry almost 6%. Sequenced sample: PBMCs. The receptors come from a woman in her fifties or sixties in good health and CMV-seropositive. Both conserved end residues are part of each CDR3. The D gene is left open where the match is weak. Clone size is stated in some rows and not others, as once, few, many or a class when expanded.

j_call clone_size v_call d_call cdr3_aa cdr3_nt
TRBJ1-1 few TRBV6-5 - CASSWGGGNTEAFF TGTGCCAGCAGTTGGGGGGGAGGGAACACTGAAGCTTTCTTT
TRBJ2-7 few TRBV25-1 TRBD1 CASSHRGEQYF TGTGCCAGCAGTCACAGGGGCGAGCAGTACTTC
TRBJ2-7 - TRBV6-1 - CASSGGLSAEQYF TGTGCCAGCAGTGGGGGACTCAGCGCCGAGCAGTACTTC
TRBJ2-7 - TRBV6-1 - CASSELYEQYF TGTGCCAGCAGTGAATTATACGAGCAGTACTTC
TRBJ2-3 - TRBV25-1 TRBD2 CASSDLGLAGVDTQYF TGTGCCAGCAGTGACCTCGGACTAGCGGGGGTGGATACGCAGTATTTT
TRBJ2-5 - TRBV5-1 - CASGQINTPYRTQYF TGCGCCAGCGGCCAAATCAATACCCCGTACAGGACCCAGTACTTC
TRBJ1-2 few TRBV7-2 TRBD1 CASSFPDRAGGYTF TGTGCCAGCAGCTTCCCGGACAGGGCGGGTGGCTACACCTTC
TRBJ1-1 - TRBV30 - CAWSVQRNTEAFF TGTGCCTGGAGTGTACAAAGAAACACTGAAGCTTTCTTT
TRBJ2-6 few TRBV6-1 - CASSTGANVLTF TGTGCCAGCTCTACTGGGGCCAACGTCCTGACTTTC
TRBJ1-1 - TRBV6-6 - CASRYPIGLEGTEAFF TGTGCCAGCAGGTATCCCATTGGGCTCGAGGGCACTGAAGCTTTCTTT
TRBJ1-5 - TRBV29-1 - CSVEEGGNQPQHF TGCAGCGTTGAAGAGGGGGGGAATCAGCCCCAGCATTTT
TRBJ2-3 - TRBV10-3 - CAISGGVSTDTQYF TGTGCCATCAGTGGCGGGGTTAGCACAGATACGCAGTATTTT
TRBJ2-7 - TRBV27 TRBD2 CASNSSGTRIYEQYF TGTGCCAGCAATTCCTCCGGGACTAGAATATACGAGCAGTACTTC
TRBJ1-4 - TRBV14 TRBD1 CASSQGLKTGGEKLFF TGTGCCAGCAGCCAAGGTCTTAAGACAGGGGGTGAAAAACTGTTTTTT
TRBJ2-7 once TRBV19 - CASSAESSTEQYF TGTGCCAGTAGTGCGGAATCAAGTACCGAGCAGTACTTC
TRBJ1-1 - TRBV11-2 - CASSLWAPGKNTEAFF TGTGCCAGCAGCTTATGGGCTCCAGGGAAGAACACTGAAGCTTTCTTT
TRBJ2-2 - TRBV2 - CASSVTDANTGELFF TGTGCCAGCAGTGTGACAGACGCGAACACCGGGGAGCTGTTTTTT
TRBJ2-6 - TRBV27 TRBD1 CASSKLQGSGANVLTF TGTGCCAGCAGTAAACTACAGGGGTCTGGGGCCAACGTCCTGACTTTC
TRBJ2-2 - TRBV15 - CATSRDFRAGELFF TGTGCCACCAGCAGAGATTTCAGGGCCGGGGAGCTGTTTTTT
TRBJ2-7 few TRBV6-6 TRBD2 CASSYSSSGRGEQYF TGTGCCAGCAGTTACTCGAGTTCCGGGAGGGGCGAGCAGTACTTC
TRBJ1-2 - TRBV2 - CASTLEATSSSYGYTF TGTGCCAGCACGTTGGAGGCCACCTCTTCCTCCTATGGCTACACCTTC
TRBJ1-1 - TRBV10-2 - CASSERTSNTEAFF TGCGCCAGCAGTGAAAGGACATCGAACACTGAAGCTTTCTTT
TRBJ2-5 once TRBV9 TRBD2 CASSPLAGGGLETQYF TGTGCCAGCAGCCCACTAGCGGGGGGCGGCTTAGAGACCCAGTACTTC
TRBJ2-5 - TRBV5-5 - CASSFPLQETQYF TGTGCCAGCAGCTTCCCCCTCCAAGAGACCCAGTACTTC
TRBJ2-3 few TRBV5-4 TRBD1 CASSFPRQGIPDTQYF TGTGCCAGCAGCTTTCCCAGACAGGGTATCCCAGATACGCAGTATTTT
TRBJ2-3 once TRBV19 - CASSRGFRADTQYF TGTGCCAGTAGTCGGGGTTTCAGAGCAGATACGCAGTATTTT
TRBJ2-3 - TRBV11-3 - CASSLLIGTDTQYF TGTGCCAGCAGCTTACTTATCGGCACAGATACGCAGTATTTT
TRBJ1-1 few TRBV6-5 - CASSYRYYTEAFF TGTGCCAGCAGTTACCGCTACTACACTGAAGCTTTCTTT
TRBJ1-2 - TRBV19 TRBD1 CASSRTGTYGYTF TGTGCCAGTAGTCGGACAGGTACATATGGCTACACCTTC
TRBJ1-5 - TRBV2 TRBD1 CASRRDRGIQPQHF TGTGCCAGCAGAAGGGACAGGGGTATACAGCCCCAGCATTTT
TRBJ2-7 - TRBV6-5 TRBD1 CASSLGQVDYEQYF TGTGCCAGCAGTTTGGGACAGGTGGACTACGAGCAGTACTTC
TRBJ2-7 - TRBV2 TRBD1 CASRTGAAQYEQYF TGTGCCAGCAGGACAGGGGCCGCCCAGTACGAGCAGTACTTC
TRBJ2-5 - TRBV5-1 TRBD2 CASSSGTREETQYF TGCGCCAGCAGCAGCGGGACTAGAGAAGAGACCCAGTACTTC
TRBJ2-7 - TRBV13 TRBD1 CASSLDRANEQYF TGTGCCAGCAGCTTGGACAGGGCCAACGAGCAGTACTTC
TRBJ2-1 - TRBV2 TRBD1 CASMGWDRGGGEQFF TGTGCCAGCATGGGGTGGGACAGGGGAGGTGGTGAGCAGTTCTTC
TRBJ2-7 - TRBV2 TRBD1 CASNAGTGPNEQYF TGTGCCAGCAACGCCGGGACAGGGCCCAACGAGCAGTACTTC
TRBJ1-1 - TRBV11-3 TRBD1 CASSFDRGNTEAFF TGTGCCAGCAGCTTCGACAGGGGGAACACTGAAGCTTTCTTT
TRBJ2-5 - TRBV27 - CANRTAQETQYF TGTGCCAACCGGACAGCCCAAGAGACCCAGTACTTC
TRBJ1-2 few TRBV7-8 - CASSLAWTDYGYTF TGTGCCAGCAGCTTAGCGTGGACAGACTATGGCTACACCTTC
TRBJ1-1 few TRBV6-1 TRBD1 CASSTQGASGEAFF TGTGCCAGCAGTACACAGGGGGCCAGCGGTGAAGCTTTCTTT
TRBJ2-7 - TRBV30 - CAWSVAGPYEQYF TGTGCCTGGAGTGTCGCAGGCCCCTACGAGCAGTACTTC
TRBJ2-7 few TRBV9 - CASSVAQGGEQYF TGTGCCAGCAGCGTAGCCCAGGGTGGCGAGCAGTACTTC
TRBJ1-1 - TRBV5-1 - CASSLDSGYNTEAFF TGCGCCAGCAGCTTGGACTCAGGCTATAACACTGAAGCTTTCTTT
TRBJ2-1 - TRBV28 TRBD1 CASSGSGQGYYNEQFF TGTGCCAGCTCCGGATCGGGACAGGGATACTACAATGAGCAGTTCTTC
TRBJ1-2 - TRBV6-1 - CASSEPGDGYTF TGTGCCAGCAGTGAGCCAGGGGATGGCTACACCTTC
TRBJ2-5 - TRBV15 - CATSRGLASETQYF TGTGCCACCAGCAGAGGGTTAGCGTCGGAGACCCAGTACTTC
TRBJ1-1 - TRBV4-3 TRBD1 CASSQDRDTEAFF TGCGCCAGCAGCCAGGACAGGGATACTGAAGCTTTCTTT
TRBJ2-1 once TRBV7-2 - CASSLVTRSPDEQFF TGTGCCAGCAGCTTAGTGACTAGAAGCCCTGATGAGCAGTTCTTC